This T cell receptor (beta chain) was identified during a study of response to subunit inactivated influenza vaccine. The CDR3 runs 15 residues. Germline assignment: CDR1 LGHNA and CDR2 YNFKEQ. V was clipped by 4 bases and J by 1 base, with 14 bases between them. This clonotype appeared a few times. TCRdb independently ran MiXCR on the RT-PCR reads; one entry per CDR3 protein. The sample lists roughly 500,000 distinct CDR3 sequences; approximately 20% were seen once. These data also featured in a second study, about T cells expressing NK-cell markers. That report notes: The TCR beta cDNA came from 5'RACE template switching with UMIs. Sorted CD3+CD56+NKG2C+, CD3+CD56+NKG2C- and CD3+CD56-NKG2C+ T cells provided the TCR beta repertoires. HCMV serostatus: most of the eight sequenced donors positive, one negative. Sorting in several experiments was restricted by an anti-gamma-delta TCR antibody to alpha-beta TCR T cells.

This receptor was taken from a man aged 50-60 years who received an inactivated influenza vaccine. This sample comprised CD4+ T cells sorted from PBMCs, obtained 11 to 12 days after vaccination. This chain joins TRBV4-2 and TRBJ2-7, with D unclear. In DNA, the CDR3 is TGTGCCAGCAGCCTTCAATTAGAGGATTCCTACGAGCAGTACTTC. It specifies CASSLQLEDSYEQYF.